The sequence of this TCR beta chain was determined in a study of identical twins. Study observations and caveats: Researchers reported weaker excess twin sharing in beta out-of-frame sequences. Part of the zero-insertion signal could reflect confounding by invariant MAIT and iNKT cells. Sequences that were out-of-frame, alpha and twin-shared displayed an excess of low generation probability.

Template switching added a universal primer site, and cDNA bore unique molecular identifiers. TCRdb reprocessed the 5' RACE reads with MiXCR, giving one entry per CDR3 protein. The sample has hundreds of thousands of distinct CDR3 sequences, approximately 24% seen once. To note about this clonotype: Antigen: not known.

In germline, CDR1 is SGHRS, CDR2 YFSETQ. The CDR3 is made up of 14 amino acids. V was pared by 0 bases and J by 10 bases, with 11 bases between. These data also formed part of another study, on T cells expressing NK-cell markers.

The V gene is TRBV5-1, the J gene TRBJ1-6; D is undetermined. Input material: CD4+ T cells sorted from blood. The clonotype originates from a woman aged 18-29 years in good health. The CDR3: CASSLGLERSPLHF. CDR3 DNA: TGCGCCAGCAGCTTGGGTCTTGAGCGCTCACCCCTCCACTTT. Based on the CDR3 plus reference TRBV5-1 and TRBJ1-6, the full variable domain is KAGVTQTPRYLIKTRGQQVTLSCSPISGHRSVSWYQQTPGQGLQFLFEYFSETQRNKGNFPGRFSGRQFSNSRSEMNVSTLELGDSALYLCASSLGLERSPLHFGNGTRLTVT.